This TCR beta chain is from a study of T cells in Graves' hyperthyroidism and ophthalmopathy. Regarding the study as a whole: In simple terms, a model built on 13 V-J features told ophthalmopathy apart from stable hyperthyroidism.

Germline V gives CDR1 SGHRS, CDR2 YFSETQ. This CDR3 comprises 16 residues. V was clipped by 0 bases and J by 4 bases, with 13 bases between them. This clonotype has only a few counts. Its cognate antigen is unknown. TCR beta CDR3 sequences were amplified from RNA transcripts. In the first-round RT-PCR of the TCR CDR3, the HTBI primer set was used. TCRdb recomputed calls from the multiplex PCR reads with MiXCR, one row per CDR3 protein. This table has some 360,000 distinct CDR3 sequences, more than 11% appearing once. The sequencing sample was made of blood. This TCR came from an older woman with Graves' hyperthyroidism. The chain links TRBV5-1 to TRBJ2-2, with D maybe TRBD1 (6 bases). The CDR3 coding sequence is TGCGCCAGCAGCTTGGTGGGGGCAGCGTCCACCGGGGAGCTGTTTTTT. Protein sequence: CASSLVGAASTGELFF.